This passage covers 13 T cell receptor beta chains from one sample sequenced in a study of cytomegalovirus exposure and HLA in healthy donors. In the PCR, 60 Vbeta and 13 Jbeta primers were used. Repertoires were generated with immunoSEQ multiplex PCR, while TCRdb's copy carries only in-frame clones and drops some. The data hold more than 130,000 clones, with roughly 80% observed a single time. The sample taken for sequencing was PBMCs. The receptors originated from a man aged 40-49 years in good health and CMV-seropositive.

The chain combines TRBV30 with TRBJ2-1; 8 positions match TRBD1. The CDR3 has 13 residues. The V and J ends lost 3 bases and 6 bases, in that order; junction bases with no gene match: 4. CDR1 and CDR2 (germline): GTSNPN, SVGIG (reference sequence). The chain's CDR3 is CAWSAGTGNEQFF. The CDR3 DNA is TGTGCCTGGAGCGCAGGGACAGGCAATGAGCAGTTCTTC.

This chain links TRBV5-1 with TRBJ1-4, with D possibly being TRBD1 (6 bases). Germline assignment: CDR1 SGHRS and CDR2 YFSETQ. The CDR3 length is 15 residues. V lost 6 bases and J lost 1, with 13 bases in between. The CDR3 DNA reads as TGCGCCAGCACCAGGCAGGGGTTAACTAATGAAAAACTGTTTTTT. It encodes CASTRQGLTNEKLFF.

The J gene is TRBJ2-1, the V gene TRBV5-1; a possible D gene is TRBD2 (5 bases). V lost 1 base and J 7 bases, leaving 15 bases between the germline ends. The CDR3 contains 15 residues. Germline values: CDR1 SGHRS, CDR2 YFSETQ. Written as DNA, the CDR3 is TGCGCCAGCAGCTTGAATACACTTCGGGAAAATGAGCAGTTCTTC. Translating gives CASSLNTLRENEQFF.

The chain uses TRBV29-1 and TRBJ2-3; 10 bases align to TRBD1. The CDR3 has 12 residues. V dropped 7 bases and J dropped 6; count of bases not matched to a gene: 4. Per the germline V gene, CDR1 is SQVTM and CDR2 is ANQGSEA. The CDR3 DNA reads TGCAGCGGCGGACAGGGGGGGGATACGCAGTATTTT. Translated, it gives CSGGQGGDTQYF.

This chain uses TRBV10-3 with TRBJ1-3, with 7 nucleotides matching TRBD1. The germline V gene encodes CDR1 ENHRY and CDR2 SYGVKD. This CDR3 contains 14 residues. The V segment lost 6 bases and the J segment 0 bases; nucleotides outside the gene matches: 2. CDR3 bases: TGTGCCATCAGACGGGACAGCTCTGGAAACACCATATATTTT. Amino acid sequence: CAIRRDSSGNTIYF.

The chain links TRBV20-1 to TRBJ2-1; 9 bases match TRBD2. J lost 14 bases, V lost 5 bases, and 7 bases had no gene match. This CDR3 has 11 residues. CDR1 and CDR2 from the germline V gene are DFQATT and SNEGSKA (reference sequence). CDR3 protein: CSAYSGGGEFF. Here the CDR3 DNA reads TGCAGTGCTTATAGCGGGGGAGGCGAGTTCTTC.

This chain uses TRBV5-1 with TRBJ2-7; D remains ambiguous. This CDR3 has 12 residues. The V end lost 1 base, the J end lost 5 bases, and 7 bases lay between the germline ends. Germline assignment: CDR1 SGHRS and CDR2 YFSETQ. The CDR3 sequence is CASSLPTDEQYF. The CDR3 DNA reads TGCGCCAGCAGCTTGCCTACAGACGAGCAGTACTTC.

This clone was found a few times. This chain joins TRBV6-6 and TRBJ1-1; D might be TRBD1 (5 bases). Germline V gene sequence: CDR1 MNHNY, CDR2 SVGAGI (reference sequence). The V gene lost 4 bases and the J gene lost 11 bases, with 17 bases spanning the gap. The CDR3 is 13 residues long. The DNA for the CDR3 is TGTGCCAGCAGTTCCTCGCCAGGGAACGACGCTTTCTTT. It encodes CASSSSPGNDAFF.

This sequence joins TRBV19 and TRBJ1-4; D gene ambiguous. The CDR3 extends over 15 amino acids. V was shortened by 5 bases and J by 3 bases, with 13 bases between the two germline ends. Germline-derived CDR1 and CDR2 are LNHDA and SQIVND (reference sequence). The CDR3 here is CASSGRGESNEKLFF. In DNA form, the CDR3 reads TGTGCCAGTAGTGGAAGAGGAGAGTCTAATGAAAAACTGTTTTTT.

The genes are TRBV4-1 and TRBJ1-4; 8 bases fit TRBD1. The junction had 13 bases not matched to a gene; V was cut back by 5 bases and J by 11 bases. The germline gives CDR1 MGHRA, CDR2 YSYEKL. This CDR3 comprises 15 residues. The CDR3 coding sequence is TGCGCCAGCAGCTTTTCCGGGACAGGCCGTGGGAAACTGTTTTTT. This translates into CASSFSGTGRGKLFF.

J is TRBJ2-3 and V is TRBV30; tentatively, D is TRBD1 (6 bases). V was pared by 6 bases and J by 8 bases, with 27 bases between. The CDR3 spans 16 residues. Germline V gene lookup returns CDR1 GTSNPN and CDR2 SVGIG (reference sequence). CDR3 bases: TGTGCCTGCCCTAAAGGGCCAGGGGAAAAAGGGGGTACGCAGTATTTT. Its protein product is CACPKGPGEKGGTQYF.

The chain recombines TRBV10-1 with TRBJ2-1; 9 bases fit TRBD2. Trimming at V came to 0 bases and at J to 6 bases, leaving 6 bases not matched to a gene. The CDR3 is 16 amino acids. The germline V gene encodes CDR1 WNHNN and CDR2 SYGVQD (reference sequence). CDR3 nucleotide sequence: TGCGCCAGCAGTGAGTCGCGGGGACTAGCTATCAATGAGCAGTTCTTC. This gives the protein CASSESRGLAINEQFF.

The chain combines TRBV11-3 with TRBJ1-1, with a possible D match to TRBD1 (6 bases). The V end was cut by 5 bases, the J end by 5 bases, with 18 bases between. CDR1 SGHNT and CDR2 YENEEA come from the germline V gene. This CDR3 is 15 amino acids long. CDR3 region: CASSPPAGVETEAFF. DNA of the CDR3: TGTGCCAGCAGCCCGCCGGCAGGGGTGGAAACTGAAGCTTTCTTT.